A single sample gave rise to the 24 T cell receptor beta chains below, sequenced in a study of blood T cell repertoires in COVID-19. Produced via immunoSEQ multiplex PCR; TCRdb's table is partial and in-frame only. The profile shows 250,000 or so clones, approximately 87% of them singletons. Sequencing was done on a sample of peripheral blood. Every receptor here comes from a man between 60 and 75 years old with acute or convalescent COVID-19.

V is TRBV19 and J is TRBJ1-1; weak D call: TRBD1 (6 bases). Germline CDR1 LNHDA, CDR2 SQIVND (reference sequence). Trimming removed 3 bases from V and 8 bases from J, with 16 bases in between. CDR3 length: 14 amino acids. DNA for the CDR3: TGTGCCAGTAGTATGGCAGCAACGCAGGGGGAAGCTTTCTTT. Translation gives CASSMAATQGEAFF.

The genes are TRBV4-2 and TRBJ1-1; no reliable D call. CDR3 length: 15 amino acids. The V gene's germline CDR1 is LGHNA and CDR2 YNFKEQ. Trimming shortened V by 0 bases and J by 0 bases, and 8 bases separated the two germline ends. The CDR3 DNA is TGTGCCAGCAGCCAAGATGACACCATGAACACTGAAGCTTTCTTT. Protein product: CASSQDDTMNTEAFF.

The chain combines TRBV11-3 with TRBJ2-2, with D perhaps TRBD1 (6 bases). V was cut by 7 bases and J by 5 bases, with 14 bases left in between. The CDR3 spans 14 residues. Germline CDR1 and CDR2: SGHNT and YENEEA. The CDR3 sequence is CASTPGQFTGELFF. The CDR3 coding sequence is TGTGCCAGCACCCCAGGACAGTTTACCGGGGAGCTGTTTTTT.

The V gene is TRBV19, the J gene TRBJ2-5; TRBD2 agrees at 11 bases. With V trimmed by 5 bases and J by 3 bases, 8 bases remained unmatched. CDR1 is LNHDA and CDR2 is SQIVND in the germline V gene (reference sequence). The CDR3 runs to 16 residues. DNA of the CDR3: TGTGCCAGTAGTGTCCTGGGACTAGCGGTCGAAGAGACCCAGTACTTC. Protein sequence: CASSVLGLAVEETQYF. The full variable domain, in which reference TRBV19 and TRBJ2-5 provide the parts outside the CDR3, is DGGITQSPKYLFRKEGQNVTLSCEQNLNHDAMYWYRQDPGQGLRLIYYSQIVNDFQKGDIAEGYSVSREKKESFPLTVTSAQKNPTAFYLCASSVLGLAVEETQYFGPGTRLLVL.

This clone was seen once. V and J are TRBV6-5 and TRBJ2-5; tentative D call: TRBD2 (5 bases). The CDR3 is 14 residues long. Germline CDR1 is MNHEY and CDR2 is SVGAGI. Trimming left V 8 bases short and J 5 bases short, with 18 bases between. DNA for the CDR3: TGTGCCAGCTGCCGCGAACTAGGAGCGGAGACCCAGTACTTC. This translates into CASCRELGAETQYF.

The chain combines TRBV11-2 with TRBJ2-7; the D gene is possibly TRBD1 (7 bases). V gave up 5 bases and J gave up 3 bases, with 8 bases separating them. Germline loops: CDR1 SGHAT, CDR2 FQNNGV. This CDR3 is 12 amino acids long. CDR3 DNA: TGTGCCAGCAGCCAGGGGGGCTACGAGCAGTACTTC. Its translation: CASSQGGYEQYF.

The chain combines TRBV5-8 with TRBJ2-7, with TRBD2 matching over 9 bases. The CDR3 is made up of 15 amino acids. V shed 0 bases, J shed 6 bases, and the junction held 7 bases outside the gene matches. Germline-derived CDR1 and CDR2 are SGHTS and YDEGEE. The CDR3 sequence: CASSLAKSGRREQYF. The CDR3 bases are TGTGCCAGCAGCTTGGCCAAAAGCGGGAGGCGCGAGCAGTACTTC.

This clone is a singleton in its sample. The chain's CDR3 is CASSLDRYTDTQYF. The DNA of the CDR3 is TGTGCCAGCAGCTTGGATCGGTACACAGATACGCAGTATTTT. This chain links TRBV5-4 with TRBJ2-3; D not resolved. The length of the CDR3 is 14 residues. Trimming left V 0 bases short and J 2 bases short, with 7 bases between. Germline V gene sequence: CDR1 SGHNT, CDR2 YYREEE (reference sequence).

This chain joins TRBV7-9 and TRBJ2-7; TRBD2 matches 9 bases. Trimming took 5 bases from V and 3 from J; bases not matched to a gene: 8. This CDR3 spans 15 amino acids. Germline V lookup: CDR1 SEHNR, CDR2 FQNEAQ (reference sequence). The chain's CDR3 is CASSPSTSGIYEQYF. For the CDR3, the DNA is TGTGCCAGCAGCCCCTCGACTAGCGGCATCTACGAGCAGTACTTC.

The sample holds one count of this clone. V gene TRBV27 combines with J gene TRBJ2-7, with 7 bases that match TRBD2. CDR3 length: 17 residues. Germline CDR1 reads MNHEY; CDR2 reads SMNVEV (reference sequence). Trimming took 5 bases from V and 6 from J; bases not matched to a gene: 19. The CDR3 DNA follows: TGTGCCAGCAGTACCCGGCGTTCGGGGGAAGGGAGGGGCGAGCAGTACTTC. It yields the protein CASSTRRSGEGRGEQYF.

The chain combines TRBV19 with TRBJ1-4, with D possibly being TRBD1 (5 bases). This CDR3 is built from 16 residues. Per the germline V gene, CDR1 is LNHDA and CDR2 is SQIVND (reference sequence). Trimming removed 4 bases at V and 8 bases at J, with 20 bases between. The chain's CDR3 is CASSNRLSASREKLFF. In DNA form, the CDR3 reads TGTGCCAGTAGTAACAGGTTATCGGCATCAAGAGAAAAACTGTTTTTT.

V is TRBV7-2 and J is TRBJ1-5; tentative D call: TRBD1 (5 bases). The CDR3 is 15 residues long. From germline, CDR1 is SGHTA and CDR2 FQGNSA. Trimming removed 4 bases from V and 0 bases from J, with 10 bases in between. The CDR3 DNA reads TGTGCCAGCAGCTCTCAGGGCTATAGCAATCAGCCCCAGCATTTT. Protein: CASSSQGYSNQPQHF.

This sequence joins TRBV7-2 and TRBJ1-2, with 11 nucleotides matching TRBD1. CDR1 and CDR2 (germline): SGHTA, FQGNSA. The trim removed 5 bases at V and 7 bases at J, leaving 12 bases unmatched. The length of the CDR3 is 16 residues. The chain's CDR3 is CASSSRTGGLTGGYTF. The CDR3 bases are TGTGCCAGCAGCAGCCGGACAGGGGGCCTTACTGGTGGCTACACCTTC.

The chain recombines TRBV20-1 with TRBJ2-7; a weak D match, TRBD1 (5 bases). CDR3 length: 11 amino acids. Trimming shortened V by 3 bases and J by 3 bases, and 6 bases separated the two germline ends. CDR1 and CDR2 from the germline V gene are DFQATT and SNEGSKA (reference sequence). CDR3 region: CSASQGYEQYF. The CDR3 DNA is TGCAGTGCTAGTCAGGGCTACGAGCAGTACTTC.

A single count supports this clone. The chain recombines TRBV7-2 with TRBJ2-3, with TRBD2 matching over 11 bases. CDR3 length: 16 amino acids. V was pared by 6 bases and J by 4 bases, with 9 bases of the junction left unmatched. Germline values: CDR1 SGHTA, CDR2 FQGNSA. This CDR3 reads CASRPALAGGADTQYF. The CDR3 coding sequence is TGTGCCAGCAGGCCCGCCCTAGCGGGAGGAGCAGATACGCAGTATTTT.

This chain links TRBV28 with TRBJ2-3; TRBD2 matches 15 bases. CDR1 and CDR2 from the germline V gene are MDHEN and SYDVKM. Germline trimming cut 6 bases from V and 4 bases from J; bases unmatched to any gene: 2. The CDR3 sequence is 15 residues long. The CDR3 loop is CASSRTSGRADTQYF. The DNA for the CDR3 is TGTGCCAGCAGCCGGACTAGCGGGAGGGCAGATACGCAGTATTTT.

This chain uses TRBV29-1 with TRBJ1-1; D is perhaps TRBD1 (5 bases). The CDR3 contains 13 residues. V was cut by 8 bases and J by 5 bases, with 18 bases left in between. CDR1 SQVTM and CDR2 ANQGSEA come from the germline V gene. The CDR3 DNA reads as TGCAGCTTTAATAGGGGTTTAGAGACTGAAGCTTTCTTT. Its translation is CSFNRGLETEAFF.

This clone occurred a few times. The chain joins TRBV3-1 (or the pseudogene TRBV3-2) to TRBJ2-7, with 12 bases identical to TRBD2. This CDR3 has 15 amino acids. From germline, CDR1 is LGHDT and CDR2 YNNKEL (reference sequence). Germline trimming cut 4 bases from V and 7 bases from J; bases unmatched to any gene: 8. CDR3: CASSLLAGGSEEQYF. The CDR3 nucleotides are TGTGCCAGCAGCCTACTAGCGGGAGGATCTGAGGAGCAGTACTTC.

V gene TRBV12-5 combines with J gene TRBJ1-4; perhaps TRBD1 as D (6 bases). The CDR3 contains 13 residues. V was shortened by 6 bases and J by 6 bases, with 11 bases between the two germline ends. In germline, CDR1 is LGHNT, CDR2 FRNRAP. The CDR3, as DNA: TGTGCTAGTGGGAAAGAGGGGGATGAAAAACTGTTTTTT. Its protein is CASGKEGDEKLFF. The full variable domain, with the rest looked up from reference TRBV12-5 and TRBJ1-4, is DARVTQTPRHKVTEMGQEVTMRCQPILGHNTVFWYRQTMMQGLELLAYFRNRAPLDDSGMPKDRFSAEMPDATLATLKIQPSEPRDSAVYFCASGKEGDEKLFFGSGTQLSVL.

This chain uses TRBV4-3 with TRBJ1-6; no definite D call. The CDR3 totals 16 residues. Trimming removed 0 bases from V and 6 bases from J, with 12 bases in between. Germline values: CDR1 LGHNA, CDR2 YSLEER. The DNA of the CDR3 is TGCGCCAGCAGCCAAGACCCTGACACCCTTAATTCACCCCTCCACTTT. Protein sequence: CASSQDPDTLNSPLHF.

CDR3 sequence (DNA): TGTGCCAGCAGTTGGGGACAAGGGTCCAATCAGCCCCAGCATTTT. Amino acids: CASSWGQGSNQPQHF. V is TRBV6-2 or TRBV6-3 and J is TRBJ1-5, with D possibly TRBD1 on 6 matching bases. V lost 4 bases and J lost 3, with 13 bases in between. Germline V gene data show CDR1 as MNHEY and CDR2 as SVGEGT. The CDR3 sequence is 15 residues long.

This clone was counted only a few times. The chain combines TRBV5-6 with TRBJ1-5; D unclear. In germline, CDR1 is SGHDT, CDR2 YYEEEE. There are 12 residues in the CDR3. V dropped 3 bases and J dropped 6 bases, with 7 bases sitting between them. The CDR3 spells CASSYGSQPQHF. The CDR3 nucleotides are TGTGCCAGCAGCTATGGGAGTCAGCCCCAGCATTTT.

This clone was observed a single time. The gene calls are TRBV5-4 and TRBJ2-7; 8 bases match TRBD2. Germline V gene data show CDR1 as SGHNT and CDR2 as YYREEE (reference sequence). Unmatched junction bases numbered 5, after V lost 1 base and J lost 5 bases. The CDR3 length is 14 residues. The CDR3 DNA is TGTGCCAGCAGCTTGACGGGAGGGCCGCACGAGCAGTACTTC. This codes for CASSLTGGPHEQYF.

The chain employs TRBV15 and TRBJ1-4, with D possibly TRBD1 on 5 matching bases. CDR3 length: 13 residues. V was cut by 9 bases and J by 7 bases, with 15 bases left in between. Germline V gene data show CDR1 as LNHNV and CDR2 as YYDKDF (reference sequence). CDR3 region: CATPGGDGEKLFF. CDR3 DNA sequence: TGTGCCACACCCGGGGGAGACGGTGAAAAACTGTTTTTT.